This T cell receptor beta chain was recovered during a study of response to subunit inactivated influenza vaccine. This CDR3 contains 15 residues. V was shortened by 5 bases and J by 0 bases, with 10 bases between the two germline ends. TCRdb re-analysed the RT-PCR reads in MiXCR, keeping a single row per CDR3 protein. The sample lists about 700,000 distinct CDR3 sequences; approximately 15% were seen once. Concerning this clonotype itself: Antigen: not known.

Overall study findings and caveats: The study's authors posited that every seasonal influenza vaccination enlists few new T cells.

This chain links TRBV12-3 or TRBV12-4 with TRBJ2-2; D not resolved. Sequences were derived from PBMCs from blood, sampled around two weeks before vaccination. This receptor was taken from a man in his fifties or sixties who received an inactivated influenza vaccine. The CDR3 nucleotides read TGTGCCAGCAGTCTACTCACACCGAACACCGGGGAGCTGTTTTTT. Protein: CASSLLTPNTGELFF.